This TCR beta chain was identified during a study of blood T cells in healthy people across ages. Background on the study: Every two T cells gave about one barcoded beta molecule via template switching. Study results and caveats: It was not known whether donors were CMV positive (a possible confounder of expanded clonotype changes). Researchers report that TCR beta diversity correlated strongly with naive T cell percentage.

This CDR3 spans 14 amino acids. The germline V gene encodes CDR1 DFQATT and CDR2 SNEGSKA (reference sequence). With respect to this clonotype: Its antigen is not identified. At one boundary the junction diverges from the germline segment, which might be a read error.

Sample-barcoded 5' priming and a J-beta primer mix drove a second PCR of roughly 6 to 12 cycles. Each CDR3 protein is one row after TCRdb ran MiXCR on the 5' RACE reads. Of 1.5 million to 2 million distinct CDR3 sequences detected, 30% to 40% appear once; the ten largest clones hold around 23%. The sequence derives from a human donor in good health. Sequenced: blood. The gene calls are TRBV20-1 and TRBJ2-5, with D perhaps matching TRBD2 (5 bases). In DNA form, the CDR3 reads TGCAGTACTAGGGAGTTGGGATTAGGAGAGACCCAGTACTTC. It codes for CSTRELGLGETQYF.